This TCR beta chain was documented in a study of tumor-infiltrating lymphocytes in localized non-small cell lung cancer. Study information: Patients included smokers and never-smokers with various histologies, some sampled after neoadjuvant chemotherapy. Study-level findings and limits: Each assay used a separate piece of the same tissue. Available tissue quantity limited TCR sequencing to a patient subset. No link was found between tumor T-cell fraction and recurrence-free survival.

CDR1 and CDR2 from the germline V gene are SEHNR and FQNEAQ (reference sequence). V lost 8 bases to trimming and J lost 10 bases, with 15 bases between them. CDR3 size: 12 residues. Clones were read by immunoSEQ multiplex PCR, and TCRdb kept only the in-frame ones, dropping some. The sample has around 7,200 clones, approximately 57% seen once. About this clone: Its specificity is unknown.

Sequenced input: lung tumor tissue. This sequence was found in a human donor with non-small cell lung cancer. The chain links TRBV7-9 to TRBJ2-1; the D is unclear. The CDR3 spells CASPSGLGEQFF. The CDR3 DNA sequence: TGTGCCAGCCCGTCTGGGCTGGGGGAGCAGTTCTTC.